In this sample, the clone carrying this TCR beta chain turned up a few times. Taking roughly 18-32 mg of unsorted bulk tissue, the authors co-extracted RNA and DNA. This entry comes from a study of tumor-infiltrating lymphocytes in primary liver carcinoma. Trimming stripped 6 bases from V and 8 bases from J, with 9 bases between. CDR3 size: 11 residues. The germline gives CDR1 MNHNS, CDR2 SASEGT. TCR beta cDNA was prepared out of about 510 ng total RNA by means of a constant-region primer. Slightly modified ARM-PCR with three nested multiplex PCR rounds yielded TCR beta libraries. Two initial PCR rounds of about 10 cycles each paired TRBV1-TRBV30 forward primers with a C-beta reverse primer. One entry per CDR3 protein results from TCRdb running MiXCR on the multiplex PCR reads. Among fewer than 70,000 distinct CDR3 sequences listed, less than 75% were seen once.

The clonotype was recovered from a man aged 40-55 years with primary liver carcinoma and hepatitis B virus infection. The sample was liver tumor tissue from sampling region 2. Subset specified: tumor region T2, inferior pole. The rearrangement joins TRBV6-1 to TRBJ2-3, with D possibly TRBD1 on 5 matching bases. This chain's CDR3 is CASRLGATQYF. CDR3 sequence (DNA): TGTGCCAGCAGATTAGGGGCTACGCAGTATTTT.